The next 5 T cell receptor beta chains were all read from a single sample in a study of blood T cell repertoires in COVID-19. Generated by immunoSEQ multiplex PCR, the TCRdb table keeps only in-frame clones and is missing some. This sample carries roughly 220,000 clones, more than 80% of them seen once, and the ten largest clones take over 3%. Sequenced input: PBMCs or T cells enriched from blood (not recorded which). The source is a woman aged 40 to 50 with acute COVID-19.

The chain's CDR3 is CASSRGQNTDTQYF. DNA for the CDR3: TGTGCCAGCAGCCGTGGACAGAACACAGATACGCAGTATTTT. This chain links TRBV5-4 with TRBJ2-3, with TRBD1 as a possible D gene (6 bases). The germline V and J ends were trimmed by 4 bases and 2 bases, with 11 bases remaining between them. The CDR3 totals 14 residues. Germline values: CDR1 SGHNT, CDR2 YYREEE (reference sequence).

The V gene is TRBV3-1 (or the pseudogene TRBV3-2), the J gene TRBJ2-1; 10 bases are shared with TRBD1. This CDR3 has 17 residues. V dropped 2 bases and J dropped 8; count of bases not matched to a gene: 12. Germline V lookup: CDR1 LGHDT, CDR2 YNNKEL (reference sequence). CDR3 protein: CASSQYGGDRGHDEQFF. The DNA for the CDR3 is TGTGCCAGCAGCCAATACGGAGGGGACAGGGGACACGATGAGCAGTTCTTC.

This rearrangement joins TRBV3-1 (or the pseudogene TRBV3-2) to TRBJ2-3; D is uncertain. The V end lost 2 bases, the J end lost 2 bases, and 8 bases lay between the germline ends. CDR3 size: 14 residues. Germline CDR1 LGHDT, CDR2 YNNKEL (reference sequence). The CDR3, as DNA: TGTGCCAGCAGCCAAAACCGGTTCACAGATACGCAGTATTTT. Translated: CASSQNRFTDTQYF.

The chain couples TRBV6-5 to TRBJ1-2; D is possibly TRBD1 (6 bases). CDR3 length: 16 amino acids. Per germline, CDR1 MNHEY and CDR2 SVGAGI. The ends were cut back, 0 bases at V and 4 bases at J, with 15 bases in the middle. The CDR3 DNA reads TGTGCCAGCAGTTACTCCCAGACAGGACCCTCCTATGGCTACACCTTC. Its protein is CASSYSQTGPSYGYTF.

The chain employs TRBV19 and TRBJ2-7; TRBD2 aligns across 13 bases. Trimming took 9 bases from V and 2 from J; bases not matched to a gene: 4. Germline lookup yields CDR1 LNHDA and CDR2 SQIVND (reference sequence). The CDR3 is made up of 14 amino acids. The CDR3 loop reads CASQTSGGTYEQYF. As DNA, the CDR3 is TGTGCCAGCCAGACTAGCGGGGGGACCTACGAGCAGTACTTC.